Below, 32 T cell receptor beta chains from the same sample are listed, as sequenced in a study of blood T cells in healthy people across ages. Primers used in a second PCR of roughly 7 to 12 cycles were a sample-barcoded 5' primer and a J-beta primer mix. One entry per CDR3 protein results from TCRdb running MiXCR on the 5' RACE reads. Of about 280,000 distinct CDR3 sequences in the sample, about 25% were seen once. Sequencing used blood. These receptors all come from a woman aged 70 to 79 in good health.

A few counts support this clonotype. The V call is TRBV20-1, the J call TRBJ2-7; 7 bases are a match to TRBD1. With 0 bases clipped from V and 6 bases from J, the junction kept 8 bases outside the gene matches. CDR1 is DFQATT, CDR2 SNEGSKA, per germline (reference sequence). This CDR3 comprises 14 residues. This chain's CDR3 is CSAREGQRQGEQYF. The CDR3 region has the DNA TGCAGTGCTAGAGAGGGACAGCGGCAGGGCGAGCAGTACTTC.

In its sample, this clonotype was seen a few times. The chain is built from TRBV28 and TRBJ1-4; D uncertain. With 5 bases removed from V and 6 bases from J, the gap between germline ends came to 19 bases. Germline CDR1 and CDR2: MDHEN and SYDVKM. This CDR3 comprises 16 residues. CDR3 in amino acids: CASSRGVEVGDEKLFF. Written as DNA, the CDR3 is TGTGCCAGCAGTCGCGGAGTGGAGGTCGGGGATGAAAAACTGTTTTTT.

This clonotype turned up a few times. DNA of the CDR3: TGTGCCAGCAGCAGACAGGGGGCGATGGGAGAGACCCAGTACTTC. This translates into CASSRQGAMGETQYF. This chain links TRBV7-3 with TRBJ2-5; 10 positions agree with TRBD1. Germline values: CDR1 SGHTA, CDR2 FQGTGA. The CDR3 runs 15 residues. The J segment lost 4 bases and the V segment lost 5 bases, leaving 7 bases of the junction unmatched.

Written as DNA, the CDR3 is TGCAGTGCTAGAAGTCCGCATTCGTGGAGGGATAGCAATCAGCCCCAGCATTTT. This translates into CSARSPHSWRDSNQPQHF. The chain joins TRBV20-1 to TRBJ1-5; D not resolved. Germline CDR1 and CDR2: DFQATT and SNEGSKA (reference sequence). The CDR3 is 18 residues long. Deletions cut 2 bases from V and 0 bases from J, with 20 bases between.

The CDR3 reads CASSFKGPYGYTF. The CDR3 nucleotides are TGTGCCAGCAGTTTTAAGGGACCCTATGGCTACACCTTC. This chain links TRBV28 with TRBJ1-2, with a possible D match to TRBD1 (5 bases). Germline loops: CDR1 MDHEN, CDR2 SYDVKM. V was shortened by 3 bases and J by 4 bases, with 9 bases between the two germline ends. CDR3 size: 13 residues.

Only a few counts were recorded for this clonotype. The chain links TRBV9 to TRBJ2-5; 7 nucleotides align to TRBD1. The CDR3 sequence is 15 residues long. The trim removed 3 bases at V and 4 bases at J, leaving 9 bases unmatched. Per the germline V gene, CDR1 is SGDLS and CDR2 is YYNGEE. The CDR3 region has the DNA TGTGCCAGCAGCGCTCAGGGGGTACCCCGAGAGACCCAGTACTTC. Its protein product is CASSAQGVPRETQYF. The full variable domain, its missing parts supplied by reference TRBV9 and TRBJ2-5, is DSGVTQTPKHLITATGQRVTLRCSPRSGDLSVYWYQQSLDQGLQFLIQYYNGEERAKGNILERFSAQQFPDLHSELNLSSLELGDSALYFCASSAQGVPRETQYFGPGTRLLVL.

This clonotype was counted a few times. J is TRBJ2-6 and V is TRBV21-1; the table's D call of TRBD2 was not tested on the DNA. TRBV21-1 is reported as a pseudogene. The CDR3 sequence is 19 residues long. The CDR3, as DNA: TGTGCCAGCTTTCTATTCCCCGTAGCGGGAGGGCCTGGGGCCAACGTCCTGACTTTC. Translation: CASFLFPVAGGPGANVLTF.

Worth noting for this clonotype: Compared with germline, one end of the junction differs, possibly owing to a read error. V gene TRBV5-1 combines with J gene TRBJ2-2; perhaps TRBD1 as D (6 bases). Per the germline V gene, CDR1 is SGHRS and CDR2 is YFSETQ. The CDR3 length is 15 residues. In nucleotides, the CDR3 is TGTGCCAGCAGCTCCGGGACACAAAACACCGGGGAGCTGTTTTTT. Translating it yields CASSSGTQNTGELFF.

This chain uses TRBV3-1 with TRBJ2-4; weak D call: TRBD1 (6 bases). Germline V gene lookup returns CDR1 LGHDT and CDR2 YNNKEL (reference sequence). The CDR3 spans 15 residues. V lost 4 bases, J lost 1 base, and 11 bases lay in between. CDR3 region: CASSRNQGAKNIQYF. For the CDR3, the DNA is TGTGCCAGCAGCCGCAACCAGGGGGCCAAAAACATTCAGTACTTC.

There are a few counts of this clonotype. This rearrangement joins TRBV20-1 to TRBJ2-5; a weak D match, TRBD1 (5 bases). Germline loops: CDR1 DFQATT, CDR2 SNEGSKA (reference sequence). Trimming pared 3 bases from V and 5 bases from J, leaving 16 bases between. This CDR3 is built from 14 residues. This CDR3 is CSASPGIFVETQYF. DNA for the CDR3: TGCAGTGCTAGTCCAGGGATCTTTGTCGAGACCCAGTACTTC.

The V and J genes are TRBV20-1 and TRBJ1-2; D may be TRBD1 (5 bases). V gave up 1 base and J gave up 3 bases, with 12 bases separating them. In germline, CDR1 is DFQATT, CDR2 SNEGSKA (reference sequence). The CDR3 loop spans 14 amino acids. The DNA of the CDR3 is TGCAGTGCTAGAGCTTTCGAGGGGTACTATGGCTACACCTTC. Residues: CSARAFEGYYGYTF.

This sequence joins TRBV28 and TRBJ2-3; D is unclear. Germline V gene data show CDR1 as MDHEN and CDR2 as SYDVKM. The CDR3 is 13 amino acids. The germline V and J ends were trimmed by 5 bases and 8 bases, with 14 bases remaining between them. The CDR3 nucleotides read TGTGCCAGCAGTCCACCGTCCGGCGGTACGCAGTATTTT. Translation gives CASSPPSGGTQYF.

This clonotype occurred a few times. The junction shows a germline mismatch at one end, possibly a read error. V and J are TRBV24-1 and TRBJ2-1, with 10 bases aligning to TRBD2. This CDR3 region has 17 residues. Germline assignment: CDR1 KGHDR and CDR2 SFDVKD. CDR3 amino acids: CATSVGTSANSYNEQLF. In DNA form, the CDR3 reads TGTGCCACCAGTGTGGGGACTAGCGCCAACTCCTACAATGAGCAGCTCTTC.

The V call is TRBV20-1, the J call TRBJ1-4, with TRBD1 matching 8 bases. The ends lost 0 bases at V and 4 bases at J; junction bases unmatched: 4. CDR1 is DFQATT and CDR2 is SNEGSKA in the germline V gene (reference sequence). The length of the CDR3 is 15 residues. CDR3 nucleotides: TGCAGTGCTAGAGATATACAGGGGGTTAATGAAAAACTGTTTTTT. Translated: CSARDIQGVNEKLFF.

This clonotype has more than one count but fewer than ten. The V gene is TRBV15, the J gene TRBJ2-3; TRBD1 or TRBD2 may be the D gene (5 bases each). The CDR3 covers 18 residues. CDR1 LNHNV and CDR2 YYDKDF come from the germline V gene (reference sequence). The V and J ends lost 0 bases and 0 bases respectively, with 16 bases between them. CDR3 in DNA: TGTGCCACCAGCAGAGATGGGGCTCGGGGTCTTAGCACAGATACGCAGTATTTT. It is translated as CATSRDGARGLSTDTQYF.

The CDR3 DNA reads as TGCAGTGTACCTGGTTATAGGGGTAGTAATTCACCCCTCCACTTT. Amino acid sequence: CSVPGYRGSNSPLHF. The chain is built from TRBV20-1 and TRBJ1-6, with D possibly being TRBD1 (5 bases). Germline lookup yields CDR1 DFQATT and CDR2 SNEGSKA (reference sequence). This CDR3 region has 15 residues. Trimming left V 7 bases short and J 6 bases short, with 19 bases between.

This clonotype came up many times. The gene calls are TRBV6-1 and TRBJ2-4; no firm D call. The germline V and J ends were trimmed by 1 base and 14 bases, with 9 bases remaining between them. The CDR3 spans 11 residues. The germline CDR1 and CDR2 sequences are MNHNS and SASEGT. The CDR3 DNA sequence: TGTGCCAGCAGTGAAGGCTGGTTAAAGTACTTC. The encoded protein is CASSEGWLKYF.

The chain combines TRBV13 with TRBJ2-5; 7 nucleotides match TRBD1. The CDR3 is 14 residues long. V shed 7 bases, J shed 3 bases, and the junction held 8 bases outside the gene matches. CDR1 and CDR2 (germline): PRHDT, FYEKMQ (reference sequence). The CDR3 loop is CASNMGTVEETQYF. CDR3 bases: TGTGCCAGCAATATGGGGACAGTAGAAGAGACCCAGTACTTC.

The rearrangement uses TRBV6-2 or TRBV6-3 and TRBJ2-4; a weak D match, TRBD1 (6 bases). In germline, CDR1 is MNHEY, CDR2 SVGEGT. The CDR3 covers 13 residues. V lost 5 bases and J lost 6, with 11 bases in between. In DNA, the CDR3 is TGTGCCAGCAGTACAGGGACACGAAACATTCAGTACTTC. Its translation: CASSTGTRNIQYF.

The rearrangement links TRBV12-3 or TRBV12-4 to TRBJ2-4, with D unresolved. The CDR3 covers 17 residues. Trimming took 5 bases from V and 3 from J, leaving 20 bases between them. The CDR3 DNA sequence: TGTGCCAGCAGTACTCCGATGTCTGGTATTGTCAAAAACATTCAGTACTTC. This gives the protein CASSTPMSGIVKNIQYF.

V and J are TRBV5-6 and TRBJ2-5; tentative D call: TRBD1 (6 bases). The V end lost 4 bases, the J end lost 2 bases, and 15 bases lay between the germline ends. The CDR3 length is 15 residues. CDR1 SGHDT and CDR2 YYEEEE come from the germline V gene. DNA of the CDR3: TGTGCCAGCAGCCAAACTCACAGGGCACAAGAGACCCAGTACTTC. Translating it yields CASSQTHRAQETQYF. The full variable domain, completed using reference TRBV5-6 and TRBJ2-5, is DAGVTQSPTHLIKTRGQQVTLRCSPKSGHDTVSWYQQALGQGPQFIFQYYEEEERQRGNFPDRFSGHQFPNYSSELNVNALLLGDSALYLCASSQTHRAQETQYFGPGTRLLVL.

The V call is TRBV20-1, the J call TRBJ2-1, with D maybe TRBD2 (6 bases). Germline CDR1 reads DFQATT; CDR2 reads SNEGSKA (reference sequence). Trimming took off 3 bases at V and 5 bases at J, with 20 bases between the two ends. This CDR3 is 16 amino acids long. In DNA, the CDR3 is TGCAGTGCTAGGATACCGTCGGGGAGGCTTAACAATGAGCAGTTCTTC. It is translated as CSARIPSGRLNNEQFF.

The V and J genes are TRBV20-1 and TRBJ2-5; D is undetermined. The J call may be wrong; the DNA end is better matched by TRBJ2-7. CDR1 and CDR2 (germline): DFQATT, SNEGSKA (reference sequence). The CDR3 consists of 12 residues. CDR3 nucleotides: TGCAGCGCAGACCCGAAAGCCTACGAGCAGTACTTC. Translation: CSADPKAYEQYF.

This chain connects TRBV7-9 to TRBJ2-5; no firm D call. With 1 base removed from V and 5 bases from J, the gap between germline ends came to 8 bases. CDR1 and CDR2 (germline): SEHNR, FQNEAQ (reference sequence). The CDR3 loop spans 13 amino acids. The CDR3 DNA reads TGTGCCAGCAGCTTAGGCAACCTGGAGACCCAGTACTTC. Translating it yields CASSLGNLETQYF.

For this clonotype: This may stem from a read error, because a much larger clone lies one nucleotide away. The V and J genes are TRBV29-1 and TRBJ2-3; no reliable D call. This CDR3 is built from 11 residues. CDR1 and CDR2 from the germline V gene are SQVTM and ANQGSEA. This chain's CDR3 is CGGTNTDTQYF. Here the CDR3 DNA reads TGCGGCGGCACAAACACAGATACGCAGTATTTT.

There are a few counts of this clonotype. This chain joins TRBV5-1 and TRBJ2-5, with 12 bases fitting TRBD2. V lost 3 bases to trimming and J lost 7 bases; unmatched junction nucleotides: 7. CDR3 length: 15 amino acids. Germline V lookup: CDR1 SGHRS, CDR2 YFSETQ. The CDR3 protein is CASSSWTSGTGTQYF. CDR3 coding DNA: TGCGCCAGCAGCTCCTGGACTAGCGGGACGGGGACCCAGTACTTC.

The chain carries TRBV7-2 and TRBJ2-5, with D possibly being TRBD1 or TRBD2 (5 bases each). The assigned J gene may be wrong: the sequence end matches TRBJ2-7 better. CDR3 length: 15 amino acids. Germline V CDR1 and CDR2: SGHTA, FQGNSA. DNA for the CDR3: TGTGCCAGCAGCGTCCTCGGGACGGACTCCTACGAGCAGTACTTC. It codes for CASSVLGTDSYEQYF.

This clonotype was observed a few times. The rearrangement links TRBV27 to TRBJ1-1, with D tentatively TRBD1 (5 bases). V was pared by 3 bases and J by 4 bases, with 9 bases between. Germline loops: CDR1 MNHEY, CDR2 SMNVEV (reference sequence). This CDR3 contains 13 residues. In DNA form, the CDR3 reads TGTGCCAGCAGTTTCGGGGCGGGCACTGAAGCTTTCTTT. Translating gives CASSFGAGTEAFF.

The table lists this clonotype with a few counts. For the CDR3, the DNA is TGTGCCAGCAGGTCGACAGGGCGCTCTGGGGCCAACGTCCTGACTTTC. Translation gives CASRSTGRSGANVLTF. The gene calls are TRBV28 and TRBJ2-6; 7 bases line up with TRBD1. Germline V gives CDR1 MDHEN, CDR2 SYDVKM. CDR3 size: 16 residues. With V trimmed by 6 bases and J by 0 bases, 5 bases remained unmatched.

Comments on this clonotype: No DNA is shown, since the ends of the CDR3 on it are uncertain; the CDR3 is the one TCRdb lists. This chain connects TRBV20-1 to TRBJ2-1; the table's D call TRBD1 went unverified against the DNA. From its first to its last residue, the CDR3 has 19 amino acids. Germline CDR1 and CDR2: DFQATT and SNEGSKA (reference sequence). CDR3 sequence: CSALEGVTQYFGPNNEQFF.

Many counts were recorded for this clonotype. The chain links TRBV7-2 to TRBJ2-3; D gene unclear. Germline V gives CDR1 SGHTA, CDR2 FQGNSA. The CDR3 has 13 residues. Deletions cut 3 bases from V and 4 bases from J, with 8 bases between. The CDR3 DNA reads TGTGCCAGCAGCTTGGAATCGGCAGATACGCAGTATTTT. Its translation is CASSLESADTQYF.

This clonotype was recorded a few times. The rearrangement links TRBV6-5 to TRBJ2-1, with 8 bases aligning to TRBD2. V dropped 6 bases and J dropped 4; count of bases not matched to a gene: 8. Germline V gene lookup returns CDR1 MNHEY and CDR2 SVGAGI. The CDR3 is 15 residues long. The CDR3 region has the DNA TGTGCCAGCAGCTTACGGGAGGGGCATTACAATGAGCAGTTCTTC. It yields the protein CASSLREGHYNEQFF.